This TCR beta chain stems from a study of T cells expressing NK-cell markers. Study information: According to the study, TCR beta repertoires originated from sorted CD3+CD56+NKG2C+, CD3+CD56+NKG2C- and CD3+CD56-NKG2C+ T cells. Serological testing identified seven of the eight sequenced donors as HCMV-seropositive and one as seronegative.

In regard to this clonotype: As yet, its antigen is unknown.

Study-wide results and limits: Roughly 1.0-7.0% of CD8+ T cells in about six donors belonged to dominant NKG2C+ clonotypes. One observes that, in a handful of donors, these clonotypes were also the leading ones within the CD3+CD56-NKG2C+ fraction.

Following a re-call of the 5' RACE reads, TCRdb has one entry per CDR3 protein and lacks DNA. Listed are a few hundred thousand distinct CDR3 sequences; roughly 3.4% falls within the top ten. This CDR3 spans 14 amino acids. Germline assignment: CDR1 SQVTM and CDR2 ANQGSEA. V and J are TRBV29-1 and TRBJ2-3. The sequence was obtained from a young man in good health. Sequencing was carried out using blood T cells: a sorted CD56 or NKG2C T cell subset, CD4+ or CD8+ T cells, or bulk PBMC T cells (not recorded which). CDR3 sequence reads: CSVGSRVSTDTQYF.